This T cell receptor (beta chain) was profiled in a study of T-cell memory formation after mild COVID-19. Across the whole study: TCR clusters were mostly confined to one donor each.

TCRdb itself ran the 5' RACE reads through MiXCR, one entry per CDR3 protein. The sample consists of approximately 400,000 distinct CDR3 sequences, roughly 26% of them appearing once. On this clonotype: Its target is unknown.

The CDR3 loop spans 13 amino acids. General observations from the study: Second-wave clones that peaked on day 37 lacked confirmed SARS-CoV-2 specificity. Among clones contracting day 15 to 85, CD4/CD8 was balanced, whereas later expanders leaned CD4+. The finding that pre-infection memory included some responding clones suggested that cross-reactive memory joined.

V gene TRBV21-1 combines with J gene TRBJ2-5; the table assigns TRBD2, which was not confirmed against the DNA. TRBV21-1 is a listed pseudogene. This clonotype was obtained from an adult woman who had mild COVID-19 (a few samples of this study predate the infection). Cell type and time point are not known. Sequencing was performed on PBMCs or a T cell subset sorted from them (not recorded which). The CDR3 protein is CASSKERRLARYF. CDR3 DNA sequence: TGTGCCAGCAGCAAAGAGAGGAGGCTGGCCCGGTACTTC.